Listed below are T cell receptor beta chains from one sample, sequenced in a study of PD-1 blockade in classical Hodgkin lymphoma. The repertoire was sequenced with immunoSEQ multiplex PCR; TCRdb's copy has only in-frame clones and lacks some. The sample contains around 50,000 clones, around four fifths of which appear only once. The starting material was peripheral blood mononuclear cells (PBMCs), obtained before the fourth cycle of nivolumab. The receptors originated from a human donor with classical Hodgkin lymphoma. The CDR3 runs from the conserved cysteine through the conserved F or W. D genes are given only for firm matches. A row's size may be missing; if present it is once, few, many or a size class.

j_call,v_call,d_call,clone_size,cdr3_aa,cdr3_nt
TRBJ2-7,TRBV28,-,-,CASRPTARPSAYEQYF,TGTGCCAGCAGGCCCACAGCCCGTCCTTCTGCCTACGAGCAGTACTTC
TRBJ2-7,TRBV28,TRBD1,-,CASSPPTGAYEQYF,TGTGCCAGCAGTCCCCCGACAGGGGCCTACGAGCAGTACTTC
TRBJ2-5,TRBV5-1,TRBD2,few,CASSSGLAVQETQYF,TGCGCCAGCAGCTCGGGACTAGCGGTTCAAGAGACCCAGTACTTC
TRBJ2-7,TRBV28,TRBD1,-,CASSLGQLQYF,TGTGCCAGCAGTTTGGGACAGTTGCAGTACTTC
TRBJ1-4,TRBV15,-,-,CATSREWADEKLFF,TGTGCCACCAGCAGAGAATGGGCGGATGAAAAACTGTTTTTT
TRBJ1-2,TRBV6-4,TRBD1,-,CASRVQGRGYTF,TGTGCCAGCAGGGTACAGGGGCGAGGCTACACCTTC
TRBJ2-3,TRBV5-4,-,-,CASSLGLKGRRTDTQYF,TGTGCCAGCAGCTTGGGTCTAAAGGGGCGGAGGACAGATACGCAGTATTTT
TRBJ2-2,TRBV7-1,-,-,CASSLAVGELFF,TGTGCCAGCAGCTTAGCGGTCGGGGAGCTGTTTTTT
TRBJ2-1,TRBV9,TRBD2,-,CASSVGIAGGAGNEQFF,TGTGCCAGCAGCGTAGGGATAGCGGGAGGTGCGGGCAATGAGCAGTTCTTC
TRBJ2-6,TRBV5-1,TRBD1,-,CASSAPGGGGANVLTF,TGCGCCAGCAGCGCCCCAGGGGGCGGTGGGGCCAACGTCCTGACTTTC
TRBJ1-1,TRBV5-1,-,once,CASSPQGFLTEAFF,TGCGCCAGCAGCCCCCAGGGTTTCTTAACTGAAGCTTTCTTT
TRBJ2-1,TRBV28,-,-,CASSLPRVSEQFF,TGTGCCAGCAGTCTACCCAGGGTGAGTGAGCAGTTCTTC
TRBJ1-4,TRBV11-2,-,-,CASSRKGPQEKLFF,TGTGCCAGCAGCCGGAAGGGGCCCCAAGAAAAACTGTTTTTT
TRBJ2-1,TRBV6-5,TRBD2,-,CASRRLAGPNEQFF,TGTGCCAGCAGACGACTAGCGGGACCCAATGAGCAGTTCTTC
TRBJ2-7,TRBV21-1,-,-,CASSKEAGAEQYF,TGTGCCAGCAGCAAAGAAGCGGGAGCCGAGCAGTACTTC
TRBJ1-3,TRBV6-5,-,-,CASRRGVGNTIYF,TGTGCCAGCAGGAGGGGGGTTGGAAACACCATATATTTT
TRBJ2-3,TRBV2,-,-,CASTERETTDTQYF,TGTGCCAGCACCGAGAGGGAGACGACAGATACGCAGTATTTT
TRBJ2-4,TRBV23-1,-,once,CASSQGGGIQYF,TGCGCCAGCAGTCAAGGAGGGGGGATTCAGTACTTC
TRBJ2-2,TRBV7-9,-,few,CASSFGDNGELFF,TGTGCCAGCAGCTTCGGAGATAACGGGGAGCTGTTTTTT
TRBJ2-1,TRBV6-5,-,-,CASSPRGAGEFF,TGTGCCAGCAGTCCGAGGGGGGCAGGCGAGTTCTTC
TRBJ1-1,TRBV10-3,-,once,CALQTELNTEAFF,TGTGCCTTACAGACAGAGTTGAACACTGAAGCTTTCTTT
TRBJ2-7,TRBV5-1,TRBD2,-,CASKTWEGRDEQYF,TGCGCCAGCAAAACTTGGGAGGGCCGGGACGAGCAGTACTTC
TRBJ2-5,TRBV10-1,-,-,CASSWHNGTQYF,TGCGCCAGCAGTTGGCACAATGGGACCCAGTACTTC
TRBJ1-4,TRBV7-3,-,once,CASSDPGTSNEKLFF,TGTGCCAGCAGCGATCCCGGGACGAGTAATGAAAAACTGTTTTTT
TRBJ1-3,TRBV29-1,-,once,CSVGATGNTIYF,TGCAGCGTTGGCGCAACTGGAAACACCATATATTTT
TRBJ1-2,TRBV7-2,-,-,CASRIGGDLEGYTF,TGTGCCAGCAGGATCGGAGGGGATTTGGAAGGCTACACCTTC
TRBJ2-7,TRBV6-5,-,-,CASSDWASGRYEQYF,TGTGCCAGCAGTGACTGGGCATCCGGGCGGTACGAGCAGTACTTC
TRBJ1-2,TRBV7-2,-,few,CASSFGSNYGYTF,TGTGCCAGCAGCTTCGGGTCTAACTATGGCTACACCTTC
TRBJ2-5,TRBV4-1,-,-,CASSPGRAQETQYF,TGCGCCAGCAGTCCAGGCAGGGCACAAGAGACCCAGTACTTC
TRBJ1-2,TRBV7-9,-,-,CASSSHRNPNYGYTF,TGTGCCAGCAGCTCTCACAGGAACCCTAACTATGGCTACACCTTC
TRBJ1-1,TRBV5-6,-,-,CASSSLQSWNTEAFF,TGTGCCAGCAGCTCTCTACAAAGCTGGAACACTGAAGCTTTCTTT
TRBJ2-7,TRBV11-3,TRBD1,-,CASSPRQGPYEQYF,TGTGCCAGCAGCCCGAGACAGGGTCCCTACGAGCAGTACTTC
TRBJ1-4,TRBV19,-,-,CATSPNRDGGRKLFF,TGTGCCACTTCCCCGAACCGGGACGGGGGACGCAAACTGTTTTTT
TRBJ2-2,TRBV18,TRBD1,-,CASSPRQDRAAGELFF,TGTGCCAGCTCACCACGGCAGGACAGGGCGGCCGGGGAGCTGTTTTTT
TRBJ2-1,TRBV7-2,-,-,CASSSTYNEQFF,TGTGCCAGCAGCTCAACATACAATGAGCAGTTCTTC
TRBJ2-7,TRBV5-1,TRBD2,-,CASSLAGGTSGSERPAYEQYF,TGCGCCAGCAGCTTGGCCGGTGGGACTAGCGGGAGTGAACGCCCGGCCTACGAGCAGTACTTC
TRBJ1-3,TRBV28,-,-,CASGNWGSGNTIYF,TGTGCCAGCGGAAACTGGGGCTCTGGAAACACCATATATTTT
TRBJ2-2,TRBV11-2,-,-,CASSLESVAAGELFF,TGTGCCAGCAGCTTAGAGTCCGTTGCCGCCGGGGAGCTGTTTTTT
TRBJ2-4,TRBV11-2,-,-,CASSLELGAGMQNIQYF,TGTGCCAGCAGCTTAGAGCTGGGGGCGGGAATGCAAAACATTCAGTACTTC
TRBJ2-3,TRBV5-4,-,-,CASSPGGRGRTDTQYF,TGTGCCAGCAGCCCTGGTGGCAGGGGGAGGACAGATACGCAGTATTTT
TRBJ2-1,TRBV28,TRBD1,few,CASSLWKGALHEQFF,TGTGCCAGCAGTTTATGGAAGGGGGCGTTGCATGAGCAGTTCTTC
TRBJ2-5,TRBV11-3,TRBD2,few,CASSFGEGETQYF,TGTGCCAGCAGCTTCGGGGAGGGAGAGACCCAGTACTTC
TRBJ2-7,TRBV7-2,TRBD2,-,CASRKAGGAYEQYF,TGTGCCAGCAGGAAAGCGGGAGGGGCCTACGAGCAGTACTTC
TRBJ2-5,TRBV4-2,-,few,CASSYLGRGEETQYF,TGTGCCAGCAGCTACCTCGGGAGAGGGGAGGAGACCCAGTACTTC
TRBJ2-7,TRBV28,-,-,CASSFGQGGSYEQYF,TGTGCCAGCAGTTTCGGGCAGGGGGGCTCCTACGAGCAGTACTTC